This T cell receptor (beta chain) is drawn from a study of T cell repertoires in cytomegalovirus infection. Whole-study context: Both recently identified HLA-C-restricted and well-studied HLA-B-restricted CMV epitopes were used in the study. A matching HLA type, together with CMV infection, was signaled by public TCR beta signatures. Overall study results and limits: Dominant in the ex vivo response were TCR beta clonotypes restricted by HLA-C and specific for CMV. The cumulative frequency of public TCR beta families distinguished individuals who carried CMV together with the relevant HLA.

This clonotype was observed a few times. Its antigen is undetermined. This CDR3 contains 17 residues. V lost 5 bases and J lost 4; bases outside the gene matches: 10. One entry per CDR3 protein results from TCRdb running MiXCR on the reads. The sample yields 600,000 to 700,000 distinct CDR3 sequences, approximately 33% seen once. The sample in question was cultured PBMCs, obtained from culture after CMV antigen stimulation. This receptor was identified in a human donor in good health (CMV status not recorded). Some clones in this sample may be carry-over from other donors' samples. J is TRBJ1-5 and V is TRBV12-3 or TRBV12-4; TRBD1 matches 11 bases. The CDR3 DNA follows: TGTGCCAGCAGTCAGAGTAGGGGGACAGGGGGTAATCAGCCCCAGCATTTT. This translates into CASSQSRGTGGNQPQHF.